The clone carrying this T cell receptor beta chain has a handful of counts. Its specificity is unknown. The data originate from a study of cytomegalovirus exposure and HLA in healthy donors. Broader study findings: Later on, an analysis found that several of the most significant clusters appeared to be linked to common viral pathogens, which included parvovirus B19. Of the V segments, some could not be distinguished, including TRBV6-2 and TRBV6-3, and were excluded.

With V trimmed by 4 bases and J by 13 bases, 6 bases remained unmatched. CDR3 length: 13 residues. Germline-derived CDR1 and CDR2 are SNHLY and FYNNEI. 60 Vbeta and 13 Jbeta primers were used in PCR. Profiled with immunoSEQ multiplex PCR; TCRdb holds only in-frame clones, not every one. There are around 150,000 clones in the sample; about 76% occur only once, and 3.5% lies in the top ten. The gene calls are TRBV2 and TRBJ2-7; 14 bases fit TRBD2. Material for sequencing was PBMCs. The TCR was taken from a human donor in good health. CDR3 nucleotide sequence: TGTGCCAGCAGTGGATGGACTAGCGGGGGGCCATACTTC. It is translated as CASSGWTSGGPYF.